One sample yielded the 26 T cell receptor beta chains listed below, sequenced in a study of blood T cell repertoires in COVID-19. Repertoires were generated with immunoSEQ multiplex PCR, while TCRdb's copy carries only in-frame clones and drops some. The table includes roughly 250,000 clones, roughly 86% detected once. Sequenced material: PBMCs or T cells enriched from blood (not recorded which). The receptors come from a woman aged 40 to 55 with acute COVID-19.

CDR3 protein: CATSRDRGDSTDTQYF. As DNA, the CDR3 is TGTGCCACCAGCAGGGACAGGGGGGATAGCACAGATACGCAGTATTTT. The V and J genes are TRBV15 and TRBJ2-3; 10 bases line up with TRBD1. The junction had 3 bases not matched to a gene; V was cut back by 3 bases and J by 0 bases. Germline V gene data show CDR1 as LNHNV and CDR2 as YYDKDF (reference sequence). This CDR3 is 16 amino acids long.

DNA for the CDR3: TGTGCCAGCAGCTTGAAGCAGAACACTGAAGCTTTCTTT. It codes for CASSLKQNTEAFF. V gene TRBV5-4 combines with J gene TRBJ1-1; D uncertain. The CDR3 extends over 13 amino acids. In germline, CDR1 is SGHNT, CDR2 YYREEE (reference sequence). V shed 1 base and J shed 1 base, with 5 bases lying between them.

The table lists this clone with a count of one. The chain uses TRBV5-6 and TRBJ1-1; 7 bases map to TRBD1. Germline loops: CDR1 SGHDT, CDR2 YYEEEE. With V trimmed by 4 bases and J by 2 bases, 5 bases remained unmatched. The CDR3 sequence is 14 residues long. CDR3: CASSGGQFNTEAFF. For the CDR3, the DNA is TGTGCCAGCAGCGGGGGACAGTTTAACACTGAAGCTTTCTTT.

This clone was recorded many times. J is TRBJ1-6 and V is TRBV5-1, with D possibly being TRBD1 (5 bases). Germline CDR1 SGHRS, CDR2 YFSETQ. This CDR3 spans 15 amino acids. The germline V and J ends were trimmed by 4 bases and 7 bases, with 15 bases remaining between them. Here the CDR3 reads CASSVTAHRNSPLHF. The CDR3 DNA follows: TGCGCCAGCAGCGTGACAGCTCATAGGAATTCACCCCTCCACTTT.

The chain couples TRBV11-3 to TRBJ2-3; TRBD1 aligns across 7 bases. CDR1 SGHNT and CDR2 YENEEA come from the germline V gene. This CDR3 spans 16 amino acids. Trimming removed 5 bases from V and 2 bases from J; junction bases left unmatched: 10. The CDR3 is CASSPTRGTVTDTQYF. The CDR3 DNA reads TGTGCCAGCAGCCCTACCAGGGGGACGGTCACAGATACGCAGTATTTT.

This clone has a single count. The V and J genes are TRBV12-3 or TRBV12-4 and TRBJ1-2; D may be TRBD1 (5 bases). The CDR3 covers 13 residues. The ends were cut back, 2 bases at V and 8 bases at J, with 12 bases in the middle. The DNA for the CDR3 is TGTGCCAGCAGTTTACAACAGGCTCACGGCTACACCTTC. This codes for CASSLQQAHGYTF.

This clone was observed once. The chain uses TRBV7-2 and TRBJ2-7, with 9 bases aligning to TRBD2. Per the germline V gene, CDR1 is SGHTA and CDR2 is FQGNSA. The CDR3 extends over 14 amino acids. J lost 6 bases, V lost 5 bases, and 8 bases had no gene match. The CDR3: CASSPGLALLEQYF. CDR3 sequence (DNA): TGTGCCAGCAGCCCGGGACTAGCCCTACTCGAGCAGTACTTC.

This chain links TRBV9 with TRBJ1-2, with TRBD1 matching over 9 bases. Germline CDR1 SGDLS, CDR2 YYNGEE. The CDR3 length is 20 residues. V shed 1 base and J 6 bases; nucleotides not matched to a gene: 22. The CDR3 spells CASSVHPLRTGEEERDGYTF. CDR3 sequence (DNA): TGTGCCAGCAGCGTACACCCACTTCGGACAGGGGAGGAGGAAAGGGATGGCTACACCTTC.

V is TRBV9 and J is TRBJ1-3; tentatively, D is TRBD1 (5 bases). This CDR3 comprises 15 residues. Germline V CDR1 and CDR2: SGDLS, YYNGEE. V lost 0 bases and J lost 4, with 11 bases in between. The CDR3 is CASSVETPGGNTIYF. The CDR3 DNA sequence: TGTGCCAGCAGCGTAGAGACCCCAGGGGGAAACACCATATATTTT. Combining the CDR3 with reference TRBV9 and TRBJ1-3 gives the whole variable domain DSGVTQTPKHLITATGQRVTLRCSPRSGDLSVYWYQQSLDQGLQFLIQYYNGEERAKGNILERFSAQQFPDLHSELNLSSLELGDSALYFCASSVETPGGNTIYFGEGSWLTVV.

The gene calls are TRBV5-1 and TRBJ2-6; TRBD2 aligns across 10 bases. The ends lost 0 bases at V and 0 bases at J; junction bases unmatched: 6. The CDR3 covers 19 residues. Germline V lookup: CDR1 SGHRS, CDR2 YFSETQ. CDR3 amino acids: CASSLDQREGSSGANVLTF. CDR3 bases: TGCGCCAGCAGCTTGGACCAGCGGGAGGGTAGCTCTGGGGCCAACGTCCTGACTTTC.

The chain recombines TRBV19 with TRBJ2-3; 12 bases agree with TRBD2. Per germline, CDR1 LNHDA and CDR2 SQIVND (reference sequence). Unmatched junction bases numbered 8, after V lost 4 bases and J lost 9 bases. The CDR3 is 15 amino acids. The CDR3 nucleotides are TGTGCCAGTAGTACATTGCTAGCGGGAGGGCGGACGCAGTATTTT. Encoded protein: CASSTLLAGGRTQYF.

The chain is built from TRBV7-3 and TRBJ2-1; unclear D gene. With 4 bases removed from V and 10 bases from J, the gap between germline ends came to 14 bases. Germline values: CDR1 SGHTA, CDR2 FQGTGA. The CDR3 contains 13 residues. The CDR3 protein is CASSYNLAEEQFF. CDR3 DNA: TGTGCCAGCAGCTATAACTTAGCAGAGGAGCAGTTCTTC. Drawing the rest from reference TRBV7-3 and TRBJ2-1, the complete variable domain is GAGVSQTPSNKVTEKGKYVELRCDPISGHTALYWYRQSLGQGPEFLIYFQGTGAADDSGLPNDRFFAVRPEGSVSTLKIQRTERGDSAVYLCASSYNLAEEQFFGPGTRLTVL.

V is TRBV19 and J is TRBJ1-4; D may be TRBD1 (5 bases). CDR1 and CDR2 (germline): LNHDA, SQIVND (reference sequence). Trimming took 8 bases from V and 3 from J, leaving 10 bases between them. The CDR3 runs to 13 residues. The CDR3 sequence: CASPGKANEKLFF. The CDR3 nucleotides read TGTGCCAGTCCAGGGAAAGCTAATGAAAAACTGTTTTTT.

The V call is TRBV5-6, the J call TRBJ2-7; tentatively, D is TRBD2 (7 bases). Germline V lookup: CDR1 SGHDT, CDR2 YYEEEE. V shed 4 bases and J shed 6 bases, with 17 bases lying between them. CDR3 length equals 14 residues. The CDR3 loop reads CASSPDGGLGEQYF. CDR3 sequence (DNA): TGTGCCAGCAGCCCGGACGGGGGGCTAGGCGAGCAGTACTTC. The whole variable domain, filled in from reference TRBV5-6 and TRBJ2-7, reads DAGVTQSPTHLIKTRGQQVTLRCSPKSGHDTVSWYQQALGQGPQFIFQYYEEEERQRGNFPDRFSGHQFPNYSSELNVNALLLGDSALYLCASSPDGGLGEQYFGPGTRLTVT.

The V and J genes are TRBV25-1 and TRBJ1-6; D not resolved. The CDR3 consists of 11 residues. V lost 5 bases to trimming and J lost 7 bases, with 3 bases between them. CDR1 and CDR2 from the germline V gene are MGHDK and SYGVNS. CDR3 in DNA: TGTGCCAGCAGTCAAAATTCACCCCTCCACTTT. Its protein is CASSQNSPLHF.

This chain joins TRBV10-3 and TRBJ1-3; 8 bases agree with TRBD1. CDR3 length: 16 amino acids. The junction had 7 bases not matched to a gene; V was cut back by 0 bases and J by 6 bases. Germline assignment: CDR1 ENHRY and CDR2 SYGVKD. As DNA, the CDR3 is TGTGCCATCAGTGAGTCAACGACAGGGGTGAAAAACACCATATATTTT. Translating it yields CAISESTTGVKNTIYF.

The genes are TRBV11-3 and TRBJ2-1, with TRBD1 matching 7 bases. Germline CDR1 SGHNT, CDR2 YENEEA. This CDR3 comprises 15 residues. V shed 3 bases, J shed 0 bases, and the junction held 2 bases outside the gene matches. In DNA, the CDR3 is TGTGCCAGCAGCTTTGCAGGGGGCTCCTACAATGAGCAGTTCTTC. It is translated as CASSFAGGSYNEQFF.

This chain uses TRBV7-9 with TRBJ2-1; 9 positions agree with TRBD1. Trimming took 7 bases from V and 2 from J; bases not matched to a gene: 6. This CDR3 has 15 residues. The germline V gene encodes CDR1 SEHNR and CDR2 FQNEAQ (reference sequence). The CDR3 region is CASTTGGEAYNEQFF. In DNA, the CDR3 is TGTGCCAGCACCACAGGGGGCGAAGCCTACAATGAGCAGTTCTTC.

The chain uses TRBV15 and TRBJ2-1; unclear D gene. The CDR3 contains 12 residues. V lost 5 bases and J 9 bases, leaving 11 bases between the germline ends. The V gene's germline CDR1 is LNHNV and CDR2 YYDKDF (reference sequence). In DNA, the CDR3 is TGTGCCACCAGCGGGCAGGCGATTGAGCAGTTCTTC. The encoded protein is CATSGQAIEQFF.

The chain links TRBV10-2 to TRBJ1-2; D might be TRBD1 (5 bases). Germline V gene lookup returns CDR1 WSHSY and CDR2 SAAADI. The CDR3 runs 14 residues. Trimming cost V 5 bases and J 7 bases, with 17 bases left between them. This CDR3 reads CASSTQWGAGGYTF. CDR3 DNA sequence: TGCGCCAGCAGTACCCAATGGGGCGCCGGTGGCTACACCTTC.

The V call is TRBV5-8, the J call TRBJ2-1; D is uncertain. This CDR3 is built from 11 residues. V was pared by 0 bases and J by 12 bases, with 7 bases between. Germline loops: CDR1 SGHTS, CDR2 YDEGEE. The CDR3 DNA reads as TGTGCCAGCAGCTTGGAAAGGAGGCAGTTCTTC. It specifies CASSLERRQFF.

A few counts support this clone. For the CDR3, the DNA is TGTGCCAGCAGTTCCAGAACAGGGGGTGAGGCTTTCTTT. It specifies CASSSRTGGEAFF. The chain employs TRBV6-5 and TRBJ1-1; 8 nucleotides agree with TRBD1. The ends lost 4 bases at V and 11 bases at J; junction bases unmatched: 9. The CDR3 consists of 13 residues. The germline gives CDR1 MNHEY, CDR2 SVGAGI.

V is TRBV6-1 and J is TRBJ1-2; 7 bases fit TRBD1. Looked up from germline, CDR1 is MNHNS and CDR2 is SASEGT. This CDR3 is built from 16 residues. The V segment lost 3 bases and the J segment 4 bases; nucleotides outside the gene matches: 11. CDR3 bases: TGTGCCAGCAGTGAGTCGTTAGGGGGCGTAACCTATGGCTACACCTTC. This codes for CASSESLGGVTYGYTF.

This sequence joins TRBV6-1 and TRBJ2-3; D call uncertain. Germline CDR1 MNHNS, CDR2 SASEGT. The CDR3 is 13 amino acids. V was trimmed by 2 bases and J by 6 bases, leaving 9 bases between them. CDR3 nucleotide sequence: TGTGCCAGCAGTGAAATAAGAGCCGATACGCAGTATTTT. It translates to CASSEIRADTQYF.

The rearrangement joins TRBV5-1 to TRBJ2-3; tentative D call: TRBD2 (5 bases). This CDR3 has 15 amino acids. Trimming stripped 1 base from V and 2 bases from J, with 11 bases between. Germline values: CDR1 SGHRS, CDR2 YFSETQ. In nucleotides, the CDR3 is TGCGCCAGCAGCTTGTTTCAAGCGGACACAGATACGCAGTATTTT. Translated, it gives CASSLFQADTDTQYF.

The chain employs TRBV11-2 and TRBJ1-1, with D unresolved. V lost 0 bases, J lost 1 base, and 9 bases lay in between. The CDR3 covers 15 residues. Germline V gene data show CDR1 as SGHAT and CDR2 as FQNNGV. CDR3 amino acids: CASSLDRVQNTEAFF. For the CDR3, the DNA is TGTGCCAGCAGCTTAGATCGGGTTCAGAACACTGAAGCTTTCTTT.